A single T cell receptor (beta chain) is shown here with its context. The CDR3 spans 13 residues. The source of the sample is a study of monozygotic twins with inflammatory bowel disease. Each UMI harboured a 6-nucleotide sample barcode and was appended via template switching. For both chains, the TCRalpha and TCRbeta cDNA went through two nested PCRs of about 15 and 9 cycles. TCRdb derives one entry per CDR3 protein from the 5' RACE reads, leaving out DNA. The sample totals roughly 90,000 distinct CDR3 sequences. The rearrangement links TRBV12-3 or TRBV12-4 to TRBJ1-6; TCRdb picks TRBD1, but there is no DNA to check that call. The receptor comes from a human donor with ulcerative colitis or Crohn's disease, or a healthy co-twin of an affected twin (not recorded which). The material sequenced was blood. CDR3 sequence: CASSLKGDSPLHF.